This T cell receptor (beta chain) was documented in a study of cytomegalovirus exposure and HLA in healthy donors. Of note for this clone: Its antigen remains unknown.

V trimming: 4 bases; J trimming: 4 bases; junction bases outside the gene matches: 7. The germline V gene encodes CDR1 SNHLY and CDR2 FYNNEI. The CDR3 runs to 16 residues. Primers included in the PCR were 60 Vbeta and 13 Jbeta primers. Using immunoSEQ multiplex PCR, the repertoire was profiled, and TCRdb retains in-frame clones only, with some absent. The table has approximately 150,000 clones, approximately 72% seen once. Whole-study findings and limits: Usually a TCR sequence was rare, but some public TCRs were found in many donors.

The sequence came from an older woman in good health and CMV-seronegative. V and J are TRBV2 and TRBJ2-7; 13 bases map to TRBD2. Sequenced sample: PBMCs. The DNA of the CDR3 is TGTGCCAGCAGTGGTCGGACTAGCGGGAGTCGGTACGAGCAGTACTTC. Translated, it gives CASSGRTSGSRYEQYF.